This TCR beta chain was documented in a study of blood T cell repertoires in COVID-19. Study details: Researchers got acute and convalescent COVID-19 samples from the United States, Italy and Spain.

Germline V gene sequence: CDR1 SGHNT, CDR2 YYREEE (reference sequence). The CDR3 is 16 amino acids. V trimming: 3 bases; J trimming: 4 bases; junction bases outside the gene matches: 5. The method was immunoSEQ multiplex PCR; TCRdb's version includes in-frame clones alone and lacks a portion of them. Here the sample spans 200,000 or so clones, 80% to 85% being singletons. V and J are TRBV5-4 and TRBJ2-7; 15 bases agree with TRBD2. Sequenced input: peripheral blood. This receptor was identified in a human donor in a cohort sampled during active COVID-19. In DNA form, the CDR3 reads TGTGCCAGCAGCTCCGGGACTAGCGGGAGGCAGTACGAGCAGTACTTC. Its translation is CASSSGTSGRQYEQYF.